This entry concerns a single TCR beta chain. It was RNA transcripts that yielded the amplified TCR beta CDR3 regions. A first-round RT-PCR of the TCR CDR3 used the HTBI primer set. TCRdb redid the calling of the multiplex PCR reads with MiXCR, one entry per CDR3 protein. In the table there are more than 500,000 distinct CDR3 sequences, approximately 15% of which are singletons. This sample was included in a study of T cells in Graves' hyperthyroidism and ophthalmopathy. This CDR3 is built from 17 residues. Between the trimmed V and J ends, which lost 3 bases and 2 bases, there was a span of 16 bases. Looked up from germline, CDR1 is LNHDA and CDR2 is SQIVND (reference sequence).

This clonotype was sampled from a woman between 35 and 50 years old with Graves' ophthalmopathy. The chain couples TRBV19 to TRBJ2-2; D is undetermined. Input material: blood. The CDR3 region is CASSIMVGRINTGELFF. Written as DNA, the CDR3 is TGTGCCAGTAGTATCATGGTCGGGCGGATCAACACCGGGGAGCTGTTTTTT.